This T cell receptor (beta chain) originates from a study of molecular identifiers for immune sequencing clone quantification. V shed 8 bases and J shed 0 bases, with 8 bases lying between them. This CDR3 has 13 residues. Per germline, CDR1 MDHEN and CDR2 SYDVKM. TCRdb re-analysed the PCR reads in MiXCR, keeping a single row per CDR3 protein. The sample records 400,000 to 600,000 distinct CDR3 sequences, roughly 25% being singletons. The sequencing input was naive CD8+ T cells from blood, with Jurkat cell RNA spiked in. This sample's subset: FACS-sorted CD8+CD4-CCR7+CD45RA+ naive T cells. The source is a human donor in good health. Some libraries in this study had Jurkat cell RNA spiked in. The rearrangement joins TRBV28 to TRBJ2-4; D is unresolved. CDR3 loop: CASALGAKNIQYF. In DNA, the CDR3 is TGTGCCAGCGCGCTTGGAGCCAAAAACATTCAGTACTTC.